This passage covers 18 T cell receptor beta chains from one sample sequenced in a study of cytomegalovirus exposure and HLA in healthy donors. This table comes from immunoSEQ multiplex PCR, and its TCRdb copy is limited to in-frame clones, with some not included. The sample holds about 56,000 clones, approximately 95% seen once. Material: PBMCs. Receptors originate from a woman younger than 30 in good health and CMV-seronegative.

The chain carries TRBV6-1 and TRBJ2-7, with 12 bases identical to TRBD2. This CDR3 region has 13 residues. The germline V gene has CDR1 MNHNS and CDR2 SASEGT. The trim removed 6 bases at V and 6 bases at J, leaving 3 bases unmatched. The CDR3 sequence: CASRLAGGLEQYV. The CDR3 DNA reads as TGTGCCAGCAGACTAGCGGGAGGTCTCGAGCAGTACGTC.

Written as DNA, the CDR3 is TGTGCCAGCAGCTCGAGTAGTTCCTACAATGAGCAGTTCTTC. Its translation is CASSSSSSYNEQFF. This sequence joins TRBV5-4 and TRBJ2-1, with D hard to call. CDR3 size: 14 residues. V was shortened by 3 bases and J by 1 base, with 8 bases between the two germline ends. Per germline, CDR1 SGHNT and CDR2 YYREEE (reference sequence). Supplemented by reference TRBV5-4 and TRBJ2-1, the full variable domain reads ETGVTQSPTHLIKTRGQQVTLRCSSQSGHNTVSWYQQALGQGPQFIFQYYREEENGRGNFPPRFSGLQFPNYSSELNVNALELDDSALYLCASSSSSSYNEQFFGPGTRLTVL.

The rearrangement links TRBV30 to TRBJ2-1; TRBD2 matches 11 bases. The germline V gene encodes CDR1 GTSNPN and CDR2 SVGIG (reference sequence). There are 12 residues in the CDR3. V gave up 1 base and J gave up 15 bases; unmatched junction bases: 5. DNA of the CDR3: TGTGCCTGGAGTGGACTAGCGGGAATTCTGTTCTTC. This gives the protein CAWSGLAGILFF. The whole variable domain, remainder taken from reference TRBV30 and TRBJ2-1, is SQTIHQWPATLVQPVGSPLSLECTVEGTSNPNLYWYRQAAGRGLQLLFYSVGIGQISSEVPQNLSASRPQDRQFILSSKKLLLSDSGFYLCAWSGLAGILFFGPGTRLTVL.

This rearrangement joins TRBV4-3 to TRBJ1-1, with D maybe TRBD1 (6 bases). The germline CDR1 and CDR2 sequences are LGHNA and YSLEER. The CDR3 is made up of 14 amino acids. V gave up 3 bases and J gave up 10 bases, with 18 bases separating them. The CDR3 protein is CASSHTAGEGSAFF. The CDR3 bases are TGCGCCAGCAGCCATACGGCAGGGGAGGGTTCAGCTTTCTTT.

The chain combines TRBV7-9 with TRBJ1-6; 7 bases are a match to TRBD1. This CDR3 has 15 amino acids. Germline V gene sequence: CDR1 SEHNR, CDR2 FQNEAQ (reference sequence). Trimming removed 4 bases from V and 7 bases from J; junction bases left unmatched: 7. CDR3 sequence (DNA): TGTGCCAGCAGCTCTCACGGGACAGTCAATTCACCCCTCCACTTT. It is translated as CASSSHGTVNSPLHF.

The chain uses TRBV19 and TRBJ1-5, with D possibly being TRBD1 (5 bases). Trimming removed 6 bases at V and 5 bases at J, with 11 bases between. Germline V gives CDR1 LNHDA, CDR2 SQIVND (reference sequence). The CDR3 runs to 13 residues. The CDR3 is CASSIWGDQPQHF. The CDR3 DNA reads as TGTGCCAGTAGCATATGGGGGGATCAGCCCCAGCATTTT. The full variable domain, with the rest looked up from reference TRBV19 and TRBJ1-5, is DGGITQSPKYLFRKEGQNVTLSCEQNLNHDAMYWYRQDPGQGLRLIYYSQIVNDFQKGDIAEGYSVSREKKESFPLTVTSAQKNPTAFYLCASSIWGDQPQHFGDGTRLSIL.

The chain employs TRBV15 and TRBJ2-3, with TRBD2 identical over 7 bases. J lost 2 bases, V lost 2 bases, and 7 bases had no gene match. The CDR3 has 16 residues. The germline CDR1 and CDR2 sequences are LNHNV and YYDKDF (reference sequence). This CDR3 is CATSRTPLAVTDTQYF. The CDR3 DNA sequence: TGTGCCACCAGCAGAACCCCTCTAGCGGTCACAGATACGCAGTATTTT.

This chain uses TRBV28 with TRBJ1-5, with D unresolved. CDR3 length: 13 residues. Germline assignment: CDR1 MDHEN and CDR2 SYDVKM. V shed 1 base and J shed 11 bases, with 12 bases lying between them. CDR3 residues: CASSLSDSLSQHF. CDR3 coding DNA: TGTGCCAGCAGTTTATCCGACTCCTTATCCCAGCATTTT.

The chain has TRBV7-6 and TRBJ1-6; D is uncertain. The length of the CDR3 is 15 residues. Per the germline V gene, CDR1 is SGHVS and CDR2 is FNYEAQ. V gave up 4 bases and J gave up 9 bases, with 16 bases separating them. The CDR3 nucleotides are TGTGCCAGCAGCTCGGGCATCCGGGGAAGTTCACCCCTCCACTTT. Translated, it gives CASSSGIRGSSPLHF.

V is TRBV7-9 and J is TRBJ2-2; possibly TRBD2 for D (6 bases). V was pared by 5 bases and J by 7 bases, with 17 bases between. The CDR3 spans 15 residues. The germline V gene encodes CDR1 SEHNR and CDR2 FQNEAQ (reference sequence). CDR3 region: CASSRGSGDVGELFF. The CDR3 DNA follows: TGTGCCAGCAGCCGCGGGTCGGGGGACGTCGGGGAGCTGTTTTTT.

The chain has TRBV6-6 and TRBJ1-2; 11 bases match TRBD1. The germline gives CDR1 MNHNY, CDR2 SVGAGI (reference sequence). Trimming removed 5 bases from V and 3 bases from J; junction bases left unmatched: 5. The CDR3 length is 15 residues. In DNA, the CDR3 is TGTGCCAGCAGTGATCCGGGACAGGGGGACTATGGCTACACCTTC. Its protein is CASSDPGQGDYGYTF.

The chain has TRBV2 and TRBJ2-3; possibly TRBD2 for D (5 bases). V dropped 3 bases and J dropped 4 bases, with 11 bases sitting between them. Germline loops: CDR1 SNHLY, CDR2 FYNNEI. The CDR3 is 14 residues long. CDR3 residues: CASSERTLADTQYF. CDR3 bases: TGTGCCAGCAGTGAGAGGACTCTGGCAGATACGCAGTATTTT.

The chain carries TRBV21-1 and TRBJ2-7; TRBD2, the table's D call, lacks a check against the DNA. TRBV21-1 is termed a pseudogene. The CDR3 extends over 16 amino acids. This CDR3 reads CASSAKGLAGTYEQYV. The CDR3 DNA follows: TGTGCCAGCAGCGCGAAGGGACTAGCGGGGACCTACGAGCAGTACGTC.

This chain uses TRBV6-5 with TRBJ2-1; 7 positions agree with TRBD2. The germline CDR1 and CDR2 sequences are MNHEY and SVGAGI. The CDR3 runs to 16 residues. V gave up 1 base and J gave up 8 bases; unmatched junction bases: 11. CDR3 in DNA: TGTGCCAGCAGTTACTATGCGGGAGCAATCCCCTATGAGCAGTTCTTC. Amino acid sequence: CASSYYAGAIPYEQFF.

The rearrangement links TRBV7-2 to TRBJ2-3, with D maybe TRBD1 (6 bases). The CDR3 is 15 residues long. Per germline, CDR1 SGHTA and CDR2 FQGNSA. Trimming removed 3 bases at V and 6 bases at J, with 16 bases between. This CDR3 is CASSFRDIGWDTQYF. For the CDR3, the DNA is TGTGCCAGCAGCTTCAGGGACATAGGGTGGGATACGCAGTATTTT.

This clone is medium-sized. The V and J genes are TRBV5-1 and TRBJ1-2, with 7 bases lining up with TRBD1. The CDR3 has 13 amino acids. Germline V gene sequence: CDR1 SGHRS, CDR2 YFSETQ. Unmatched junction bases numbered 3, after V lost 3 bases and J lost 4 bases. The CDR3: CASSSRDSYGYTF. As DNA, the CDR3 is TGCGCCAGCAGCTCCCGGGACAGCTATGGCTACACCTTC.

The V gene is TRBV23-1, the J gene TRBJ2-7; D is perhaps TRBD1 (6 bases). TRBV23-1 counts as an open reading frame of uncertain function. With 4 bases removed from V and 0 bases from J, the gap between germline ends came to 16 bases. The CDR3 is 16 residues long. DNA of the CDR3: TGCGCCAGCAGTCGGGATAAGACAGGTAGCTCCTACGAGCAGTACGTC. Translating gives CASSRDKTGSSYEQYV.

The chain couples TRBV15 to TRBJ1-2, with D tentatively TRBD1 (6 bases). Germline values: CDR1 LNHNV, CDR2 YYDKDF (reference sequence). The CDR3 runs to 17 residues. The germline V and J ends were trimmed by 0 bases and 0 bases, with 14 bases remaining between them. The CDR3 is CATSRELGGSANYGYTF. In DNA form, the CDR3 reads TGTGCCACCAGCAGAGAGCTAGGGGGTAGTGCTAACTATGGCTACACCTTC. The full variable domain, with the rest looked up from reference TRBV15 and TRBJ1-2, is DAMVIQNPRYQVTQFGKPVTLSCSQTLNHNVMYWYQQKSSQAPKLLFHYYDKDFNNEADTPDNFQSRRPNTSFCFLDIRSPGLGDTAMYLCATSRELGGSANYGYTFGSGTRLTVV.